This T cell receptor (beta chain) was captured by sequencing in a study of post-analysis software for immune sequencing data. The V end lost 10 bases, the J end lost 7 bases, and 17 bases lay between the germline ends. CDR3 length: 13 amino acids. Germline CDR1 MNHNS, CDR2 SASEGT. Study-wide results and limits: F measure showed strong co-clustering of same-batch samples. Compared with controls, patients had more of roughly five TRBV segments, including TRBV5-6, TRBV5-1 and TRBV20-1.

Prepared libraries of TCR beta cDNA carried unique molecular identifiers. One entry per CDR3 protein, called by TCRdb with MiXCR from the PCR reads. The sample has over 700,000 distinct CDR3 sequences; 25% to 30% are singletons. With regard to this clonotype: Its antigen is not known.

This sequence joins TRBV6-1 and TRBJ1-5; D possibly corresponds to TRBD1 (5 bases). Sequencing was carried out using blood. The sequence derives from a girl between 5 and 17 years old with multiple sclerosis. DNA of the CDR3: TGTGCCACCTCCTTCCAGGGTGACCAGCCCCAGCATTTT. This encodes CATSFQGDQPQHF.